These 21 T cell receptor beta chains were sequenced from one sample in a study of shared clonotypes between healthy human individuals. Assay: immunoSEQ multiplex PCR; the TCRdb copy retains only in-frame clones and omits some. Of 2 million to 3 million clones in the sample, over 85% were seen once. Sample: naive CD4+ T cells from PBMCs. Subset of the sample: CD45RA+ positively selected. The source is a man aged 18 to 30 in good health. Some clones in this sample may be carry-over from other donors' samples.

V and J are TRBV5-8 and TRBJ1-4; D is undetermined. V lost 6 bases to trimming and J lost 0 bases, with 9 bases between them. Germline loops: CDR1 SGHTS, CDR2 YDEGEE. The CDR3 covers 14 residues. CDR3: CASIRRATNEKLFF. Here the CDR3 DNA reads TGTGCCAGCATCCGACGGGCAACTAATGAAAAACTGTTTTTT.

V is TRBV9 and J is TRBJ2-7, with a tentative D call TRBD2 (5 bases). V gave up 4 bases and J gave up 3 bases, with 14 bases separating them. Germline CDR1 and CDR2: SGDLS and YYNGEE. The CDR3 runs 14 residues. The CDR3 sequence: CASSSPAEDYEQYF. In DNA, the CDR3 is TGTGCCAGCAGCTCTCCAGCGGAAGACTACGAGCAGTACTTC.

The CDR3 nucleotides read TGCGCCAGCAAAGGGGGGTCAGATACGCAGTATTTT. This codes for CASKGGSDTQYF. The chain links TRBV5-1 to TRBJ2-3; D possibly uses TRBD1 or TRBD2 (6 bases each). Germline lookup yields CDR1 SGHRS and CDR2 YFSETQ. The length of the CDR3 is 12 residues. V lost 6 bases, J lost 4 bases, and 9 bases lay in between.

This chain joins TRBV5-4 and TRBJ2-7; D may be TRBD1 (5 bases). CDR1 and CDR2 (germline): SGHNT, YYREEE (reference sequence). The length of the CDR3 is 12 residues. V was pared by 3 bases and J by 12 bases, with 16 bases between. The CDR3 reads CASSSDSYDPYF. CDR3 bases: TGTGCCAGCAGCTCCGACAGCTACGATCCGTACTTC.

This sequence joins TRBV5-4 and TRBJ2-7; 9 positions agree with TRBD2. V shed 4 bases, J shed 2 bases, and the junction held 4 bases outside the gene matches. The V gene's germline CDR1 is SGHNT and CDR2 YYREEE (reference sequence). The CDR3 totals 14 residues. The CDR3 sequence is CASSISGRPYEQYF. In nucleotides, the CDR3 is TGTGCCAGCAGCATTAGCGGGAGACCCTACGAGCAGTACTTC.

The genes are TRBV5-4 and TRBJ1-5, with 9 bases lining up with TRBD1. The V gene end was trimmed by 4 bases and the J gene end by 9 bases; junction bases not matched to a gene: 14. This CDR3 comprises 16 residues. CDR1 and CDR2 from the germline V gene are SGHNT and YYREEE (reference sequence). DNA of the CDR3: TGTGCCAGCAGCATAAGAACCGGGACAGGGATTTCGCCCCAGCATTTT. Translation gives CASSIRTGTGISPQHF.

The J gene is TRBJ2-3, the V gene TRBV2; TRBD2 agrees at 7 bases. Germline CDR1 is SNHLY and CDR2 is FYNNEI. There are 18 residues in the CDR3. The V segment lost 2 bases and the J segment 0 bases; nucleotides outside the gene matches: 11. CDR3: CASSEFGGEVLSTDTQYF. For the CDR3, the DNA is TGTGCCAGCAGTGAATTTGGGGGGGAGGTCCTTAGCACAGATACGCAGTATTTT.

The CDR3, as DNA: TGTGCCAGCACTTTAAAGGGGACAGGGGCGAACTATGGCTACACCTTC. Its translation is CASTLKGTGANYGYTF. This chain links TRBV6-6 with TRBJ1-2; 10 bases line up with TRBD1. V trimming: 7 bases; J trimming: 2 bases; junction bases outside the gene matches: 10. The germline CDR1 and CDR2 sequences are MNHNY and SVGAGI (reference sequence). CDR3 size: 16 residues.

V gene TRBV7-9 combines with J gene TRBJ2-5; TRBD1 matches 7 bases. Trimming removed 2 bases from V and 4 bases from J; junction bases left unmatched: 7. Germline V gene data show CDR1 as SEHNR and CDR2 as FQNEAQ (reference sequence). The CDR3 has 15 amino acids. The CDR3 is CASSLTGASLETQYF. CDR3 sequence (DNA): TGTGCCAGCAGCTTAACAGGGGCGTCTTTAGAGACCCAGTACTTC.

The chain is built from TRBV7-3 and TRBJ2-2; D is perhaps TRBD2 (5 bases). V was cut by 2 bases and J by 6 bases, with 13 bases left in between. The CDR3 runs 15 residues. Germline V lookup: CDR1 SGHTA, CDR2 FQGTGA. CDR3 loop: CASSLVASEAGELFF. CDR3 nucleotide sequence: TGTGCCAGCAGCTTAGTCGCCTCGGAGGCCGGGGAGCTGTTTTTT.

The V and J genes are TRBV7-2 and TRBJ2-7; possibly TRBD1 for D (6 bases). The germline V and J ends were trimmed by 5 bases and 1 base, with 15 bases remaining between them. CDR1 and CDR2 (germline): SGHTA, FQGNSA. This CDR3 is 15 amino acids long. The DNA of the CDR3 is TGTGCCAGCAGCCCCCAGGGGATGGGTTCCTACGAGCAGTACTTC. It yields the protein CASSPQGMGSYEQYF.

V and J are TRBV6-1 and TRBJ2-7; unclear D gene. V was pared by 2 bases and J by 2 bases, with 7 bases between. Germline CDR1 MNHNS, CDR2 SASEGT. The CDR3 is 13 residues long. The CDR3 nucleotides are TGTGCCAGCAGTGAAAGACTCACCTACGAGCAGTACTTC. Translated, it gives CASSERLTYEQYF.

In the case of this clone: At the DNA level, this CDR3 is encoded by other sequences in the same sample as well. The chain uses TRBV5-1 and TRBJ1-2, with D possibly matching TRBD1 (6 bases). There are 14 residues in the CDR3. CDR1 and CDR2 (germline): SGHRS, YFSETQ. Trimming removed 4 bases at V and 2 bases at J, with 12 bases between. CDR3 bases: TGCGCCAGCAGCCCTGGACAGCCGAACTATGGCTACACCTTC. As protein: CASSPGQPNYGYTF.

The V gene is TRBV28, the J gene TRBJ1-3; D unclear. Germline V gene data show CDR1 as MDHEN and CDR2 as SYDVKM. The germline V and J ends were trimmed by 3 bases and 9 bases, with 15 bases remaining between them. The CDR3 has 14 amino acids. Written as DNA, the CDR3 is TGTGCCAGCAGTTTCCTCGGGCCACGGGGCACCATATATTTT. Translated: CASSFLGPRGTIYF.

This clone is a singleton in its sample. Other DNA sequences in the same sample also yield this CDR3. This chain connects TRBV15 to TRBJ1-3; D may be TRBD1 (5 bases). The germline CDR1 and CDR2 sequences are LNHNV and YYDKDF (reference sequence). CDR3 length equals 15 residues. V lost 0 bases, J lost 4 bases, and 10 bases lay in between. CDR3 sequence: CATSRDPGRGNTIYF. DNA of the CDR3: TGTGCCACCAGCAGAGATCCAGGGCGGGGAAACACCATATATTTT.

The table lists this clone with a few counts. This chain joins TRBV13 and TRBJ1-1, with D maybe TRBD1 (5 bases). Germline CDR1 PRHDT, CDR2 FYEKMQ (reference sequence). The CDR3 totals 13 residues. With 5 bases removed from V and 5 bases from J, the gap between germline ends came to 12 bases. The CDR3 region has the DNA TGTGCCAGCAGCCCTTGGGGGGGAACTGAAGCTTTCTTT. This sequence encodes CASSPWGGTEAFF.

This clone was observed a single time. CDR3 region: CASSSLAGDPYNEQFF. The CDR3, as DNA: TGTGCCAGCAGTTCACTAGCGGGAGACCCCTACAATGAGCAGTTCTTC. The chain links TRBV6-5 to TRBJ2-1; 11 bases agree with TRBD2. CDR1 is MNHEY, CDR2 SVGAGI, per germline. The CDR3 totals 16 residues. With 4 bases clipped from V and 2 bases from J, the junction kept 4 bases outside the gene matches.

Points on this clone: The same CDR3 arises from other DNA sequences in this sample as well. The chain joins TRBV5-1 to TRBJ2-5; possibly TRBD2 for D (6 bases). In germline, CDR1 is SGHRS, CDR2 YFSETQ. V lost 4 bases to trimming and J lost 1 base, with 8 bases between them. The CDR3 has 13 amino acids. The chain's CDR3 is CASSPGVQETQYF. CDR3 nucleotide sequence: TGCGCCAGCAGCCCGGGGGTCCAAGAGACCCAGTACTTC.

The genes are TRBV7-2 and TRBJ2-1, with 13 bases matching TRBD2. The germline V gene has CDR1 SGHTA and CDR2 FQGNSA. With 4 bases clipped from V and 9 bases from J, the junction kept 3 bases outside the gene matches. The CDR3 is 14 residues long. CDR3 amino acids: CASSSGLAGAEQFF. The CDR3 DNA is TGTGCCAGCAGCTCTGGACTAGCGGGAGCTGAGCAGTTCTTC.

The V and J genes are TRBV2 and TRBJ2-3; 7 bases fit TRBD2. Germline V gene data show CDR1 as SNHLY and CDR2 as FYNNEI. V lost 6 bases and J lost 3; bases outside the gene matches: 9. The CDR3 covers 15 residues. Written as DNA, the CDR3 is TGTGCCAGCAGCGCGGGGGAGGCTTCAACAGATACGCAGTATTTT. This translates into CASSAGEASTDTQYF.

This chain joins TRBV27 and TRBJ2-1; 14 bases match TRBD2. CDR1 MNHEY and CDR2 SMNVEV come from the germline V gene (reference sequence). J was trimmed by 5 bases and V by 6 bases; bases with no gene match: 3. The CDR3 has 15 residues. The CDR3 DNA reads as TGTGCCAGCAGACGACTAGCGGGAGGGGACAATGAGCAGTTCTTC. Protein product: CASRRLAGGDNEQFF.